The next 28 T cell receptor beta chains were all read from a single sample in a study of blood T cell repertoires in COVID-19. The method was immunoSEQ multiplex PCR; TCRdb's version includes in-frame clones alone and lacks a portion of them. The sample carries roughly 200,000 clones, 80% to 85% recorded once. Sequenced sample: peripheral blood. The receptors come from a man in his forties or fifties with active or convalescent COVID-19.

V gene TRBV6-5 combines with J gene TRBJ2-5; the match to TRBD1 covers 7 bases. With 7 bases clipped from V and 4 bases from J, the junction kept 9 bases outside the gene matches. The germline V gene encodes CDR1 MNHEY and CDR2 SVGAGI. The CDR3 has 14 amino acids. CDR3 bases: TGTGCCAGCATACTCGACAGGGTGGTAGAGACCCAGTACTTC. Translated, it gives CASILDRVVETQYF.

The chain links TRBV19 to TRBJ2-7, with 7 nucleotides matching TRBD2. V shed 6 bases and J 6 bases; nucleotides not matched to a gene: 11. Germline V gene sequence: CDR1 LNHDA, CDR2 SQIVND (reference sequence). The CDR3 extends over 14 amino acids. Here the CDR3 reads CASSPYRGVGEQYF. In DNA, the CDR3 is TGTGCCAGTAGCCCCTACCGGGGGGTAGGCGAGCAGTACTTC.

The chain recombines TRBV28 with TRBJ1-2, with TRBD1 as a possible D gene (6 bases). The CDR3 covers 14 residues. Germline V CDR1 and CDR2: MDHEN, SYDVKM. Between the trimmed V and J ends, which lost 6 bases and 7 bases, there was a span of 18 bases. DNA for the CDR3: TGTGCCAGCAGCTCCGGGACACCAAGAGGTGGCTACACCTTC. This gives the protein CASSSGTPRGGYTF.

V usage is TRBV30 and J usage is TRBJ2-7, with 11 nucleotides matching TRBD2. V trimming: 5 bases; J trimming: 2 bases; junction bases outside the gene matches: 2. The CDR3 sequence is 13 residues long. CDR1 GTSNPN and CDR2 SVGIG come from the germline V gene (reference sequence). This chain's CDR3 is CAWLAGGTYEQYF. The CDR3 DNA reads TGTGCCTGGCTAGCGGGGGGAACCTACGAGCAGTACTTC.

V is TRBV9 and J is TRBJ1-6; possibly TRBD1 for D (6 bases). The CDR3 length is 15 residues. V lost 0 bases and J lost 3, with 7 bases in between. Germline CDR1 SGDLS, CDR2 YYNGEE. CDR3 amino acids: CASSVGTDYNSPLHF. In DNA, the CDR3 is TGTGCCAGCAGCGTAGGGACAGACTATAATTCACCCCTCCACTTT. The whole variable domain, filled in from reference TRBV9 and TRBJ1-6, reads DSGVTQTPKHLITATGQRVTLRCSPRSGDLSVYWYQQSLDQGLQFLIQYYNGEERAKGNILERFSAQQFPDLHSELNLSSLELGDSALYFCASSVGTDYNSPLHFGNGTRLTVT.

In nucleotides, the CDR3 is TGTGCCAGCAGCTTAGAGGCAGGAAATGGCTACACCTTC. As protein: CASSLEAGNGYTF. The V gene is TRBV7-9, the J gene TRBJ1-2; D ambiguous. CDR1 and CDR2 (germline): SEHNR, FQNEAQ (reference sequence). The CDR3 consists of 13 residues. V dropped 1 base and J dropped 6 bases, with 9 bases sitting between them.

Here the CDR3 reads CASSPSCSGGAWRTYEQYF. CDR3 nucleotides: TGCGCCAGCAGCCCCTCTTGTAGCGGGGGGGCCTGGAGGACCTACGAGCAGTACTTC. The chain has TRBV23-1 and TRBJ2-7; 11 bases are a match to TRBD2. TRBV23-1 is designated an ORF whose function remains uncertain. Trimming took 6 bases from V and 2 from J; bases not matched to a gene: 18. This CDR3 comprises 19 residues.

J is TRBJ1-1 and V is TRBV29-1, with D possibly being TRBD1 (6 bases). Germline CDR1 is SQVTM and CDR2 is ANQGSEA. The CDR3 sequence is 11 residues long. The CDR3 spells CTLDSNTEAFF. The CDR3 nucleotides read TGCACCTTGGACAGTAACACTGAAGCTTTCTTT.

The count of this clone is one. The chain recombines TRBV5-1 with TRBJ2-6; 7 positions match TRBD1. Trimming cost V 3 bases and J 0 bases; bases outside gene matches: 0. The CDR3 runs 15 residues. Germline V gene sequence: CDR1 SGHRS, CDR2 YFSETQ. The CDR3 nucleotides are TGCGCCAGCAGCTGGGACAGCTCTGGGGCCAACGTCCTGACTTTC. The encoded protein is CASSWDSSGANVLTF.

V is TRBV7-2 and J is TRBJ1-1; D is perhaps TRBD1 (5 bases). V shed 2 bases and J shed 4 bases, with 14 bases lying between them. CDR3 length equals 15 residues. Germline V gene data show CDR1 as SGHTA and CDR2 as FQGNSA. The CDR3 is CASSLFLQRGTEAFF. DNA for the CDR3: TGTGCCAGCAGCTTATTCTTACAAAGGGGCACTGAAGCTTTCTTT.

The rearrangement joins TRBV24-1 to TRBJ2-5; 7 nucleotides align to TRBD1. The V gene's germline CDR1 is KGHDR and CDR2 SFDVKD. The CDR3 contains 15 residues. V lost 6 bases, J lost 3 bases, and 9 bases stayed unmatched. The DNA for the CDR3 is TGTGCCACCAGTATGACAGGGAATGGTGAAGAGACCCAGTACTTC. It codes for CATSMTGNGEETQYF.

In its sample, this clone was seen once. The J gene is TRBJ2-3, the V gene TRBV9; a weak D match, TRBD2 (5 bases). CDR1 is SGDLS and CDR2 is YYNGEE in the germline V gene. The germline V and J ends were trimmed by 0 bases and 6 bases, with 5 bases remaining between them. This CDR3 is 12 amino acids long. As DNA, the CDR3 is TGTGCCAGCAGCGTAGCGGGGGATACGCAGTATTTT. The encoded protein is CASSVAGDTQYF.

The chain uses TRBV6-6 and TRBJ2-5, with 7 bases identical to TRBD2. Per the germline V gene, CDR1 is MNHNY and CDR2 is SVGAGI (reference sequence). V shed 5 bases, J shed 2 bases, and the junction held 14 bases outside the gene matches. This CDR3 has 17 residues. The CDR3 DNA sequence: TGTGCCAGCAGTCCCGGTCGGCACGCGGGGGAGCAAGAGACCCAGTACTTC. It specifies CASSPGRHAGEQETQYF.

The chain joins TRBV29-1 to TRBJ2-3; TRBD1 aligns across 7 bases. CDR3 length: 15 residues. Germline lookup yields CDR1 SQVTM and CDR2 ANQGSEA. Losses at the gene ends were 3 bases for V and 0 bases for J; bases not matched to a gene: 6. The CDR3 coding sequence is TGCAGCGTTGATGACAGGGTGAGAAGCACAGATACGCAGTATTTT. Protein: CSVDDRVRSTDTQYF.

The V call is TRBV4-1, the J call TRBJ2-7, with unresolved D. Germline assignment: CDR1 MGHRA and CDR2 YSYEKL. The ends were cut back, 2 bases at V and 5 bases at J, with 7 bases in the middle. The CDR3 has 12 amino acids. The CDR3 DNA reads TGCGCCAGCAGCCAACGCGTCGACGAGCAGTACTTC. Residues: CASSQRVDEQYF.

Only one count was recorded for this clone. V and J are TRBV18 and TRBJ1-6, with 8 bases that match TRBD1. The CDR3 totals 15 residues. The germline V gene has CDR1 KGHSH and CDR2 LQKENI. V shed 5 bases and J 11 bases; nucleotides not matched to a gene: 11. The CDR3 DNA reads TGTGCCAGCTCAAACAGGGGGGCTAATGCCCCACCCCTCCACTTT. This codes for CASSNRGANAPPLHF.

The V call is TRBV7-9, the J call TRBJ2-3, with a possible D match to TRBD2 (5 bases). CDR1 is SEHNR, CDR2 FQNEAQ, per germline (reference sequence). This CDR3 spans 15 amino acids. V was cut by 8 bases and J by 0 bases, with 15 bases left in between. CDR3 in DNA: TGTGCCAGCGCGATTGGCGGAGGAAGCACAGATACGCAGTATTTT. It codes for CASAIGGGSTDTQYF.

The rearrangement uses TRBV4-1 and TRBJ1-2; a possible D gene is TRBD1 (5 bases). Trimming pared 3 bases from V and 2 bases from J, leaving 16 bases between. Germline CDR1 MGHRA, CDR2 YSYEKL. This CDR3 has 16 residues. In DNA form, the CDR3 reads TGCGCCAGCAGCCAGAGCCGACAGCCTCCGAACTATGGCTACACCTTC. It translates to CASSQSRQPPNYGYTF.

J is TRBJ1-2 and V is TRBV30; 7 bases map to TRBD1. Per the germline V gene, CDR1 is GTSNPN and CDR2 is SVGIG (reference sequence). The length of the CDR3 is 15 residues. Unmatched junction bases numbered 6, after V lost 0 bases and J lost 2 bases. CDR3 nucleotides: TGTGCCTGGAGTGTAGGACAGGAGGGCAACTATGGCTACACCTTC. Protein product: CAWSVGQEGNYGYTF.

The chain carries TRBV27 and TRBJ2-1; D might be TRBD2 (7 bases). The CDR3 covers 15 residues. Germline values: CDR1 MNHEY, CDR2 SMNVEV (reference sequence). Trimming stripped 0 bases from V and 6 bases from J, with 12 bases between. CDR3 nucleotide sequence: TGTGCCAGCAGTTTATCGGGGGGGCAAATCAATGAGCAGTTCTTC. This sequence encodes CASSLSGGQINEQFF.

In nucleotides, the CDR3 is TGTGCCAGCAGCCCGACCCGACTGAGAGCTTTCTTT. Its translation: CASSPTRLRAFF. This chain connects TRBV14 to TRBJ1-1, with D unclear. V lost 4 bases and J 10 bases, leaving 13 bases between the germline ends. This CDR3 spans 12 amino acids. Germline CDR1 SGHDN, CDR2 FVKESK. Using reference TRBV14 and TRBJ1-1 for the parts outside the CDR3, the full variable domain is EAGVTQFPSHSVIEKGQTVTLRCDPISGHDNLYWYRRVMGKEIKFLLHFVKESKQDESGMPNNRFLAERTGGTYSTLKVQPAELEDSGVYFCASSPTRLRAFFGQGTRLTVV.

This chain joins TRBV28 and TRBJ2-1; TRBD2 matches at 8 bases. This CDR3 contains 15 residues. Germline V gene data show CDR1 as MDHEN and CDR2 as SYDVKM. The ends lost 6 bases at V and 2 bases at J; junction bases unmatched: 6. The CDR3 loop is CASSLRTSTYNEQFF. The CDR3 region has the DNA TGTGCCAGCAGCCTTCGGACTAGCACCTACAATGAGCAGTTCTTC.

This clone has only a few counts. The chain carries TRBV6-2 or TRBV6-3 and TRBJ2-2; D call uncertain. The CDR3 sequence is 15 residues long. Germline CDR1 is MNHEY and CDR2 is SVGEGT. V lost 2 bases and J lost 1, with 8 bases in between. This CDR3 reads CASSYGQMNTGELFF. The CDR3 coding sequence is TGTGCCAGCAGTTACGGGCAGATGAACACCGGGGAGCTGTTTTTT.

The chain is built from TRBV5-8 and TRBJ1-6; 8 nucleotides match TRBD1. The CDR3 consists of 15 residues. CDR1 is SGHTS and CDR2 is YDEGEE in the germline V gene. V was clipped by 4 bases and J by 7 bases; unmatched bases: 7. The CDR3 protein is CASSPDRGRNSPLHF. DNA of the CDR3: TGTGCCAGCAGCCCAGACAGGGGTAGGAATTCACCCCTCCACTTT. The complete variable domain, with remaining parts taken from reference TRBV5-8 and TRBJ1-6, reads EAGVTQSPTHLIKTRGQQATLRCSPISGHTSVYWYQQALGLGLQFLLWYDEGEERNRGNFPPRFSGRQFPNYSSELNVNALELEDSALYLCASSPDRGRNSPLHFGNGTRLTVT.

This chain links TRBV6-5 with TRBJ2-7; D is perhaps TRBD1 (5 bases). Trimming left V 7 bases short and J 3 bases short, with 16 bases between. CDR1 is MNHEY and CDR2 is SVGAGI in the germline V gene. This CDR3 is 14 amino acids long. The CDR3 DNA follows: TGTGCCAGCAATGGGGCCGCCTCTTACTACGAGCAGTACTTC. Its protein is CASNGAASYYEQYF.

The chain employs TRBV20-1 and TRBJ2-5; D not certain. V gave up 1 base and J gave up 5 bases, with 5 bases separating them. Looked up from germline, CDR1 is DFQATT and CDR2 is SNEGSKA (reference sequence). The CDR3 sequence is 11 residues long. CDR3 in amino acids: CSARARETQYF. The DNA for the CDR3 is TGCAGTGCTAGAGCTCGGGAGACCCAGTACTTC.

The J gene is TRBJ1-3, the V gene TRBV6-2 or TRBV6-3; unclear D gene. The V end was cut by 0 bases, the J end by 0 bases, with 9 bases between. Germline CDR1 and CDR2: MNHEY and SVGEGT. The CDR3 contains 16 residues. DNA for the CDR3: TGTGCCAGCAGTTACTCGAAGCGGATCTCTGGAAACACCATATATTTT. Protein sequence: CASSYSKRISGNTIYF.

The J gene is TRBJ1-5, the V gene TRBV19; D ambiguous. Per germline, CDR1 LNHDA and CDR2 SQIVND (reference sequence). Trimming removed 3 bases from V and 5 bases from J, with 8 bases in between. CDR3 length: 13 residues. The CDR3 here is CASSIYQDQPQHF. In DNA, the CDR3 is TGTGCCAGTAGTATCTACCAGGATCAGCCCCAGCATTTT. Full variable domain (remainder filled in from reference TRBV19 and TRBJ1-5): DGGITQSPKYLFRKEGQNVTLSCEQNLNHDAMYWYRQDPGQGLRLIYYSQIVNDFQKGDIAEGYSVSREKKESFPLTVTSAQKNPTAFYLCASSIYQDQPQHFGDGTRLSIL.